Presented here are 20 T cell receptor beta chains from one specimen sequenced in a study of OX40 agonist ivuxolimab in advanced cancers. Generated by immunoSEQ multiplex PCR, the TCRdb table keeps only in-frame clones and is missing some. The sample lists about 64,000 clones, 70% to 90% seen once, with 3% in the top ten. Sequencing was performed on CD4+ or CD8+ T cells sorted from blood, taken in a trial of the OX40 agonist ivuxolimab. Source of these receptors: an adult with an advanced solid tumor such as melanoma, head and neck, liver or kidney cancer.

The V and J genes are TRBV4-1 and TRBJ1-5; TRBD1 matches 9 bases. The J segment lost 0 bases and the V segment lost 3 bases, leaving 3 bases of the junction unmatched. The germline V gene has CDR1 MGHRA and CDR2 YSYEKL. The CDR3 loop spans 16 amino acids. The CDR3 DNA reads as TGCGCCAGCAGCCAGGGGACAGGGTATAGCAATCAGCCCCAGCATTTT. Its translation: CASSQGTGYSNQPQHF.

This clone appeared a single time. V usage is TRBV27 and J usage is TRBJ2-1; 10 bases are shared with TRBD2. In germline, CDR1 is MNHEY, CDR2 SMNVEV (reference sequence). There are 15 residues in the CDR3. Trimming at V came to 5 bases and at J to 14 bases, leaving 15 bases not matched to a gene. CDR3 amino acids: CASSPILAGAAVEFF. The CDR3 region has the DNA TGTGCCAGCAGTCCCATCCTAGCGGGGGCCGCCGTGGAGTTCTTC.

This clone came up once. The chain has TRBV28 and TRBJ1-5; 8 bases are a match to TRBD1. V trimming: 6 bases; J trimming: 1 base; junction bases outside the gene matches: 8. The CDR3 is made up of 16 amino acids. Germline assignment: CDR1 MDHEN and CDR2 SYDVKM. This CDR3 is CASSSGTGWSNQPQHF. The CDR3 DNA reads TGTGCCAGCAGCTCGGGGACAGGTTGGAGCAATCAGCCCCAGCATTTT.

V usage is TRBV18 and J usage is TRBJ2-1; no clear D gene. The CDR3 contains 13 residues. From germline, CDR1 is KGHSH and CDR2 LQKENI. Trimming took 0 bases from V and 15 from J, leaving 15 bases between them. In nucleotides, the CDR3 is TGTGCCAGCTCACCACCCGCTGGCCTCCAGCGGTTCTTC. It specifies CASSPPAGLQRFF.

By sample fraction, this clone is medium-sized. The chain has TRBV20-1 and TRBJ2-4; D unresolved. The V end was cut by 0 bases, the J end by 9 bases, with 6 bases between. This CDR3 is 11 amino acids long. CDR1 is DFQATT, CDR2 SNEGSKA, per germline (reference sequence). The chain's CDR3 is CSARDRTIQYF. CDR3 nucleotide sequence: TGCAGTGCTAGAGACCGGACCATTCAGTACTTC.

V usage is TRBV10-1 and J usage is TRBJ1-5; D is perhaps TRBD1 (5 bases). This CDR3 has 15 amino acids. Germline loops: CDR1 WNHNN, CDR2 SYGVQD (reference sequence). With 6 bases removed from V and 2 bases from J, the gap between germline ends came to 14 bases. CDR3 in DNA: TGCGCCAGCAGGAGCCAGGACAAACGCAATCAGCCCCAGCATTTT. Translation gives CASRSQDKRNQPQHF.

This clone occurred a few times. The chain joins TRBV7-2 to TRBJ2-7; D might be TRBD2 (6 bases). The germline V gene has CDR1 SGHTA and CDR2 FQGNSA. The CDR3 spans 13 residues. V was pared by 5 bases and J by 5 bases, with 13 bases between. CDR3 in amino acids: CASSIGAGNEQYF. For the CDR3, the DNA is TGTGCCAGCAGCATTGGGGCGGGGAACGAGCAGTACTTC.

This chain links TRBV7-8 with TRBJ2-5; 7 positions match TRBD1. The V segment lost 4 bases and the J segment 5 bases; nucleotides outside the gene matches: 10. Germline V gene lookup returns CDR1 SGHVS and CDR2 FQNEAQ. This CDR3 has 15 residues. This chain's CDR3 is CASSSGTVEGETQYF. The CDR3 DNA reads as TGTGCCAGCAGCTCCGGGACAGTCGAGGGGGAGACCCAGTACTTC.

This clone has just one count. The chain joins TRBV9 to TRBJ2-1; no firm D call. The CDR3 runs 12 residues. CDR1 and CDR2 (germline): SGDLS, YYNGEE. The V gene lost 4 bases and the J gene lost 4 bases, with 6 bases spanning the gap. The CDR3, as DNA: TGTGCCAGCAGCTCTCCATACAATGAGCAGTTCTTC. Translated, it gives CASSSPYNEQFF. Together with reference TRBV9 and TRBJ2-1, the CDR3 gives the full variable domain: DSGVTQTPKHLITATGQRVTLRCSPRSGDLSVYWYQQSLDQGLQFLIQYYNGEERAKGNILERFSAQQFPDLHSELNLSSLELGDSALYFCASSSPYNEQFFGPGTRLTVL.

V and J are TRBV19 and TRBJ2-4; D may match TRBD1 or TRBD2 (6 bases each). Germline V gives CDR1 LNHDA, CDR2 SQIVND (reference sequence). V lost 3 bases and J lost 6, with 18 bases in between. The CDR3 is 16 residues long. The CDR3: CASSMVVGGVGNIQYF. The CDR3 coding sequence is TGTGCCAGTAGTATGGTGGTGGGGGGCGTCGGAAACATTCAGTACTTC. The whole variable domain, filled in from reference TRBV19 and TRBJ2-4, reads DGGITQSPKYLFRKEGQNVTLSCEQNLNHDAMYWYRQDPGQGLRLIYYSQIVNDFQKGDIAEGYSVSREKKESFPLTVTSAQKNPTAFYLCASSMVVGGVGNIQYFGAGTRLSVL.

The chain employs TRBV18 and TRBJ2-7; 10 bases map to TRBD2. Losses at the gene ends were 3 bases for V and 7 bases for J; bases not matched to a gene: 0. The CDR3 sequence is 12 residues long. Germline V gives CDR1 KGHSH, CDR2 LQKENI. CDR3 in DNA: TGTGCCAGCTCACCGACTAGCGGGGAGCAGTACTTC. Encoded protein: CASSPTSGEQYF.

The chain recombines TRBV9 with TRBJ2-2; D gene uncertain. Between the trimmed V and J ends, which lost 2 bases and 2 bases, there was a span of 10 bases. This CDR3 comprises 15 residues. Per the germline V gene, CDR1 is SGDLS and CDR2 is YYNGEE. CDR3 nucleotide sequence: TGTGCCAGCAGCGTTGGCCAGCGAAACACCGGGGAGCTGTTTTTT. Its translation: CASSVGQRNTGELFF.

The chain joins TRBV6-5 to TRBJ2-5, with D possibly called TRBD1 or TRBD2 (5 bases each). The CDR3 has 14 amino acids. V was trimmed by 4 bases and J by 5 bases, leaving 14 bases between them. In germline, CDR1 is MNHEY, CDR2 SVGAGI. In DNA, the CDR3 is TGTGCCAGCAGTTCGGGACGACTGGGGGAGACCCAGTACTTC. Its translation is CASSSGRLGETQYF.

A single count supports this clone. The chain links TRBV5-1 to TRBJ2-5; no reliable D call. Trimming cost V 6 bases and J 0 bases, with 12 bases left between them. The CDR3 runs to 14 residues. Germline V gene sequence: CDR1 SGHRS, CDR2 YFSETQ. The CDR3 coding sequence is TGCGCCAGCAAAGTCCAAACACACCAAGAGACCCAGTACTTC. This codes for CASKVQTHQETQYF.

CDR3 DNA sequence: TGTGCCAGCAGCTTAGAATCAAACAACTATGGCTACACCTTC. The encoded protein is CASSLESNNYGYTF. V usage is TRBV7-2 and J usage is TRBJ1-2; D remains unclear. CDR1 and CDR2 from the germline V gene are SGHTA and FQGNSA. Trimming cost V 1 base and J 2 bases, with 8 bases left between them. This CDR3 spans 14 amino acids.

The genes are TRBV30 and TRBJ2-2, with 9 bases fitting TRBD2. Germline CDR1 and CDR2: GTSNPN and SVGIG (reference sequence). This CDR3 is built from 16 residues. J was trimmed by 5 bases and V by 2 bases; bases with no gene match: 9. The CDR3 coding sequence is TGTGCCTGGAGTTACCCAGCGGGAGGCGATACCGGGGAGCTGTTTTTT. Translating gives CAWSYPAGGDTGELFF.

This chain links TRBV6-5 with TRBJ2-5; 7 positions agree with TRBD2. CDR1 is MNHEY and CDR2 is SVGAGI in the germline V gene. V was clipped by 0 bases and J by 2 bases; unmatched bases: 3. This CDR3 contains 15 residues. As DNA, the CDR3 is TGTGCCAGCAGTTACTCGGGGGGAGGGCAAGAGACCCAGTACTTC. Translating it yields CASSYSGGGQETQYF.

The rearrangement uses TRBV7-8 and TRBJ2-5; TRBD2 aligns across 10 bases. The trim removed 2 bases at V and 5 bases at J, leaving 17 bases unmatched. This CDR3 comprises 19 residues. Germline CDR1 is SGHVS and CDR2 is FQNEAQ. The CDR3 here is CASSLRERGGARGGETQYF. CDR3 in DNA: TGTGCCAGCAGCTTACGGGAGCGGGGGGGCGCCAGGGGAGGGGAGACCCAGTACTTC.

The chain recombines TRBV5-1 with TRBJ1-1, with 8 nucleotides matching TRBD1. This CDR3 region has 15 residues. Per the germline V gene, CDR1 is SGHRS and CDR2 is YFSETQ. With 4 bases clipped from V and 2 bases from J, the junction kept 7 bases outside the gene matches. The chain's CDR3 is CASSLRTGTNTEAFF. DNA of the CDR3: TGCGCCAGCAGCCTCCGGACAGGGACTAACACTGAAGCTTTCTTT.

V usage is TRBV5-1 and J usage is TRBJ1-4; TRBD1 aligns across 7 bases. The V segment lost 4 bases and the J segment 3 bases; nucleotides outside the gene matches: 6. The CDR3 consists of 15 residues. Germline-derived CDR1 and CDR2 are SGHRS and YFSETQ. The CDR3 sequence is CASSPRDSSNEKLFF. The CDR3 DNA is TGCGCCAGCAGCCCTCGGGACAGCTCTAATGAAAAACTGTTTTTT.